The T cell receptor (beta chain) described here comes from a study of T-cell memory formation after mild COVID-19. Study background: The TCR clusters were mostly specific to one donor.

TCR alpha and TCR beta cDNA libraries carrying sample barcodes and UMIs came from 5'RACE with constant-segment primers. TCRdb fed the 5' RACE reads into MiXCR, producing one record per CDR3 protein. The sample shows 180,000 or so distinct CDR3 sequences, more than 9% of them seen only once. CDR1 is SGHTA, CDR2 FQGTGA, per germline. Deletions cut 6 bases from V and 0 bases from J, with 11 bases between. The CDR3 consists of 14 residues. This TCR came from a man between 18 and 29 years old who had mild COVID-19 (a few samples of this study predate the infection). Cell type and time point are not known. Sequencing was performed on PBMCs or a T cell subset sorted from them (not recorded which). The V and J genes are TRBV7-3 and TRBJ2-5; D unclear. CDR3 bases: TGTGCCAGCAGTCCAAATGGGTACCAAGAGACCCAGTACTTC. Translation gives CASSPNGYQETQYF.